A single sample is the source of the 31 T cell receptor beta chains below, sequenced in a study of neurological immune-mediated disorders. TCRdb passed the 5' RACE reads through MiXCR, listing each CDR3 protein once. The sample yields 30,000 or so distinct CDR3 sequences, about 4% seen once. The sequenced sample was CD4+ T cells from blood. These receptors were collected from a woman aged 40 to 50 in good health.

There are many counts of this clonotype. V gene TRBV3-1 combines with J gene TRBJ1-5, with D hard to call. Between the trimmed V and J ends, which lost 0 bases and 6 bases, there was a span of 6 bases. Germline V gives CDR1 LGHDT, CDR2 YNNKEL (reference sequence). The CDR3 is 13 amino acids. The DNA for the CDR3 is TGTGCCAGCAGCCAAGATCTAGCTCAGCCCCAGCATTTT. The encoded protein is CASSQDLAQPQHF.

This clonotype showed up many times. The gene calls are TRBV3-1 and TRBJ2-7, with D possibly matching TRBD1 (5 bases). The CDR3 runs to 15 residues. Trimming took off 1 base at V and 1 base at J, with 11 bases between the two ends. Germline assignment: CDR1 LGHDT and CDR2 YNNKEL (reference sequence). The CDR3: CASSQGGLQSYEQYF. CDR3 sequence (DNA): TGTGCCAGCAGCCAAGGGGGCCTGCAATCCTACGAGCAGTACTTC.

Ten or more counts support this clonotype. The J gene is TRBJ2-3, the V gene TRBV20-1; D gene ambiguous. Germline V gives CDR1 DFQATT, CDR2 SNEGSKA (reference sequence). V shed 1 base and J shed 6 bases, with 5 bases lying between them. This CDR3 comprises 11 residues. The CDR3 protein is CSARAMDTQYF. The CDR3 DNA reads TGCAGTGCTAGAGCCATGGATACGCAGTATTTT.

In its sample, this clonotype was seen many times. J is TRBJ2-2 and V is TRBV10-3; D may match TRBD1 or TRBD2 (5 bases each). Germline lookup yields CDR1 ENHRY and CDR2 SYGVKD. With 3 bases removed from V and 7 bases from J, the gap between germline ends came to 12 bases. The CDR3 totals 14 residues. CDR3: CAISDRGQGGELFF. The DNA for the CDR3 is TGTGCCATCAGTGACCGGGGTCAGGGCGGGGAGCTGTTTTTT.

This clonotype occurred many times. This sequence joins TRBV20-1 and TRBJ1-5, with TRBD1 as a possible D gene (6 bases). The CDR3 is 14 residues long. Germline V gene lookup returns CDR1 DFQATT and CDR2 SNEGSKA (reference sequence). Trimming cost V 6 bases and J 4 bases, with 16 bases left between them. The CDR3 DNA reads TGCAGTGCCACCGGGGCGGACAGAAATCAGCCCCAGCATTTT. Amino acids: CSATGADRNQPQHF.

This clonotype was detected many times. The rearrangement uses TRBV10-3 and TRBJ1-3; D unresolved. The CDR3 spans 15 residues. Trimming pared 8 bases from V and 1 base from J, leaving 15 bases between. CDR1 is ENHRY, CDR2 SYGVKD, per germline. The CDR3 loop is CAILDSKGSGNTIYF. CDR3 nucleotides: TGTGCCATCTTAGACTCAAAAGGGTCTGGAAACACCATATATTTT.

This clonotype was observed many times. The CDR3 DNA sequence: TGCAGCGCCCGGGTGGGACAGGGAAATTCACCCCTCCACTTT. The encoded protein is CSARVGQGNSPLHF. The J gene is TRBJ1-6, the V gene TRBV29-1; 9 nucleotides align to TRBD1. Germline CDR1 is SQVTM and CDR2 is ANQGSEA. The CDR3 loop spans 14 amino acids. The V segment lost 7 bases and the J segment 7 bases; nucleotides outside the gene matches: 8.

This clonotype was found many times. The V call is TRBV4-1, the J call TRBJ1-2; tentatively, D is TRBD1 (5 bases). Trimming removed 3 bases at V and 5 bases at J, with 19 bases between. The CDR3 is 16 amino acids. Germline CDR1 and CDR2: MGHRA and YSYEKL. The CDR3 DNA reads as TGCGCCAGCAGCCATCTCTTACAGGCGAGTCATTATGGCTACACCTTC. It codes for CASSHLLQASHYGYTF.

This clonotype was seen repeatedly, ten times or more. The V gene is TRBV20-1, the J gene TRBJ2-1; D possibly uses TRBD1 or TRBD2 (5 bases each). Deletions cut 7 bases from V and 7 bases from J, with 11 bases between. This CDR3 has 11 residues. Per germline, CDR1 DFQATT and CDR2 SNEGSKA (reference sequence). The CDR3 DNA reads as TGCAGTGGGGGGTTGCAGAATGAGCAGTTCTTC. Translation: CSGGLQNEQFF.

This clonotype was counted ten times or more. This chain links TRBV20-1 with TRBJ2-2; perhaps TRBD1 as D (5 bases). The germline CDR1 and CDR2 sequences are DFQATT and SNEGSKA (reference sequence). This CDR3 is 15 amino acids long. V was shortened by 1 base and J by 5 bases, with 14 bases between the two germline ends. The CDR3 is CSARAPAGFTGELFF. Written as DNA, the CDR3 is TGCAGTGCTAGAGCCCCGGCAGGGTTTACCGGGGAGCTGTTTTTT.

This clonotype was seen a single time. One end of the junction does not line up with germline, which may come from a read error. The chain carries TRBV20-1 and TRBJ2-7; possibly TRBD1 for D (5 bases). The CDR3 contains 13 residues. Germline CDR1 and CDR2: DFQATT and SNEGSKA (reference sequence). The CDR3 loop reads CSARRLAGNKQYF. DNA for the CDR3: TGCAGCGCTAGAAGGCTTGCAGGGAACAAGCAGTACTTC.

CDR3 region: CASSQRKGDISTDTQYF. The CDR3 nucleotides read TGCGCCAGCAGTCAGCGGAAAGGGGACATCTCCACAGATACGCAGTATTTT. This chain links TRBV23-1 with TRBJ2-3; a weak D match, TRBD1 (6 bases). TRBV23-1 is flagged as an ORF with uncertain function. The V end was cut by 3 bases, the J end by 2 bases, with 18 bases between. There are 17 residues in the CDR3.

The sample holds many counts of this clonotype. The chain joins TRBV5-8 to TRBJ1-2; 9 positions match TRBD1. The germline CDR1 and CDR2 sequences are SGHTS and YDEGEE. With 1 base clipped from V and 2 bases from J, the junction kept 6 bases outside the gene matches. CDR3 length: 16 amino acids. The CDR3 reads CASSLWTGDLNYGYTF. For the CDR3, the DNA is TGTGCCAGCAGCTTGTGGACAGGGGATTTGAACTATGGCTACACCTTC.

Many counts were recorded for this clonotype. The V and J genes are TRBV12-3 or TRBV12-4 and TRBJ1-2; D is ambiguous. V was clipped by 6 bases and J by 5 bases, with 16 bases between them. This CDR3 comprises 14 residues. The CDR3 is CASSRISRSYGYTF. CDR3 coding DNA: TGTGCCAGCAGCCGAATCAGCCGTTCATATGGCTACACCTTC.

In this sample, this clonotype turned up many times. V and J are TRBV12-3 or TRBV12-4 and TRBJ2-2; D is unresolved. The CDR3 extends over 12 amino acids. Trimming pared 2 bases from V and 5 bases from J, leaving 3 bases between. This chain's CDR3 is CASSLRTGELFF. In DNA form, the CDR3 reads TGTGCCAGCAGTTTACGGACCGGGGAGCTGTTTTTT.

This clonotype was recorded at least ten times. The rearrangement uses TRBV11-2 and TRBJ1-2; D is possibly TRBD1 (5 bases). The CDR3 is 17 amino acids. CDR1 and CDR2 from the germline V gene are SGHAT and FQNNGV. V lost 5 bases and J 0 bases, leaving 19 bases between the germline ends. CDR3: CASSHIQGGSANYGYTF. The DNA for the CDR3 is TGTGCCAGCAGCCATATCCAGGGAGGTTCAGCTAACTATGGCTACACCTTC.

This clonotype appeared many times. The chain has TRBV29-1 and TRBJ2-5; D unclear. Germline assignment: CDR1 SQVTM and CDR2 ANQGSEA. This CDR3 is 12 amino acids long. V shed 7 bases and J shed 5 bases, with 14 bases lying between them. CDR3 residues: CSAGRMGETQYF. DNA of the CDR3: TGCAGCGCTGGGCGTATGGGGGAGACCCAGTACTTC.

This clonotype was picked up many times. V usage is TRBV7-2 and J usage is TRBJ2-7, with D uncertain. The CDR3 spans 12 residues. From germline, CDR1 is SGHTA and CDR2 FQGNSA. V dropped 1 base and J dropped 4 bases, with 5 bases sitting between them. The CDR3 spells CASSLVPYEQYF. DNA of the CDR3: TGTGCCAGCAGCTTAGTCCCTTACGAGCAGTACTTC.

In its sample, this clonotype was seen many times. The V and J genes are TRBV27 and TRBJ2-7; 8 bases fit TRBD2. Trimming removed 8 bases from V and 4 bases from J; junction bases left unmatched: 13. Looked up from germline, CDR1 is MNHEY and CDR2 is SMNVEV (reference sequence). The CDR3 length is 15 residues. CDR3 bases: TGTGCCAGCTCTTCAGCGGGGGCAGCTGATTACGAGCAGTACTTC. Translated, it gives CASSSAGAADYEQYF.

This clonotype was counted ten times or more. The genes are TRBV5-1 and TRBJ2-1; 14 bases are shared with TRBD2. CDR1 is SGHRS and CDR2 is YFSETQ in the germline V gene. The CDR3 contains 14 residues. Unmatched junction bases numbered 3, after V lost 3 bases and J lost 10 bases. Written as DNA, the CDR3 is TGCGCCAGCAGCTCGGGACTAGCGGGGGAGGAGCAGTTCTTC. Amino acid sequence: CASSSGLAGEEQFF.

This clonotype has ten or more counts. The chain recombines TRBV5-1 with TRBJ2-7; D is possibly TRBD2 (6 bases). The CDR3 has 14 residues. Per germline, CDR1 SGHRS and CDR2 YFSETQ. V was clipped by 4 bases and J by 4 bases, with 15 bases between them. The CDR3 coding sequence is TGCGCCAGCAGCCTGGGACTGACCATTTACGAGCAGTACTTC. This sequence encodes CASSLGLTIYEQYF. The entire variable domain, with the rest obtained from reference TRBV5-1 and TRBJ2-7, is as follows: KAGVTQTPRYLIKTRGQQVTLSCSPISGHRSVSWYQQTPGQGLQFLFEYFSETQRNKGNFPGRFSGRQFSNSRSEMNVSTLELGDSALYLCASSLGLTIYEQYFGPGTRLTVT.

This clonotype was observed a few times. J is TRBJ1-1 and V is TRBV25-1; D is perhaps TRBD1 (5 bases). The ends were cut back, 6 bases at V and 4 bases at J, with 6 bases in the middle. Germline CDR1 MGHDK, CDR2 SYGVNS. The CDR3 is made up of 11 amino acids. The CDR3 DNA sequence: TGTGCCAGCAGCAGGGCCACTGAAGCTTTCTTT. This translates into CASSRATEAFF.

This clonotype occurred many times. The V call is TRBV7-2, the J call TRBJ2-7; 8 bases align to TRBD1. V was pared by 7 bases and J by 2 bases, with 7 bases of the junction left unmatched. Germline values: CDR1 SGHTA, CDR2 FQGNSA. This CDR3 is built from 14 residues. In DNA, the CDR3 is TGTGCCAGCAAGTTGGACAGGGTGACCTACGAGCAGTACTTC. This gives the protein CASKLDRVTYEQYF.

At least ten counts were recorded for this clonotype. The rearrangement uses TRBV12-3 or TRBV12-4 and TRBJ1-6; no reliable D call. Trimming removed 3 bases at V and 5 bases at J, with 5 bases between. The CDR3 length is 13 residues. The CDR3 loop reads CASSFRHNSPLHF. Here the CDR3 DNA reads TGTGCCAGCAGTTTTCGCCATAATTCACCCCTCCACTTT.

This clonotype was seen ten or more times. The chain is built from TRBV7-2 and TRBJ2-1; 13 bases align to TRBD2. The CDR3 is 16 residues long. The germline V gene encodes CDR1 SGHTA and CDR2 FQGNSA. V shed 5 bases and J 10 bases; nucleotides not matched to a gene: 11. The CDR3, as DNA: TGTGCCAGCAGCCCTGGGACTAGCGGGATCCCGGGGGAGCAGTTCTTC. This codes for CASSPGTSGIPGEQFF.

This clonotype was counted ten times or more. The rearrangement links TRBV27 to TRBJ2-3, with 12 bases identical to TRBD2. CDR1 MNHEY and CDR2 SMNVEV come from the germline V gene (reference sequence). CDR3 size: 18 residues. V gave up 5 bases and J gave up 2 bases; unmatched junction bases: 11. The CDR3 sequence: CASSRPSLAGGFTDTQYF. For the CDR3, the DNA is TGTGCCAGCAGTCGACCAAGTCTAGCGGGAGGGTTCACAGATACGCAGTATTTT.

This clonotype was seen repeatedly, ten times or more. The V gene is TRBV12-3 or TRBV12-4, the J gene TRBJ2-3, with 11 bases identical to TRBD2. The CDR3 consists of 16 residues. The J segment lost 4 bases and the V segment lost 8 bases, leaving 11 bases of the junction unmatched. CDR3 sequence reads: CASAGDLAGGADTQYF. CDR3 sequence (DNA): TGTGCCAGCGCCGGCGATCTAGCGGGAGGAGCAGATACGCAGTATTTT.

This clonotype was seen many times. This sequence joins TRBV20-1 and TRBJ2-5; 7 bases map to TRBD1. Losses at the gene ends were 3 bases for V and 2 bases for J; bases not matched to a gene: 6. CDR3 length: 14 amino acids. The germline CDR1 and CDR2 sequences are DFQATT and SNEGSKA (reference sequence). The CDR3 coding sequence is TGCAGTGCTAGTTCGGACAGGATACAAGAGACCCAGTACTTC. Translating it yields CSASSDRIQETQYF.

This clonotype was seen a few times. This sequence joins TRBV2 and TRBJ2-3, with 12 bases aligning to TRBD1. Germline V gene sequence: CDR1 SNHLY, CDR2 FYNNEI. The V gene end was trimmed by 10 bases and the J gene end by 3 bases; junction bases not matched to a gene: 8. There are 15 residues in the CDR3. DNA of the CDR3: TGTGCCACCGCGGGACAGGGGGCTTGGACAGATACGCAGTATTTT. Translated, it gives CATAGQGAWTDTQYF.

This clonotype was seen at least ten times. CDR3 sequence: CATSRASTYSGNTIYF. The DNA for the CDR3 is TGTGCCACCAGCAGAGCGTCCACCTACTCTGGAAACACCATATATTTT. This chain connects TRBV15 to TRBJ1-3; D is unresolved. The CDR3 runs to 16 residues. Germline CDR1 reads LNHNV; CDR2 reads YYDKDF (reference sequence). V lost 1 base and J 0 bases, leaving 10 bases between the germline ends. The full variable domain, completed using reference TRBV15 and TRBJ1-3, is DAMVIQNPRYQVTQFGKPVTLSCSQTLNHNVMYWYQQKSSQAPKLLFHYYDKDFNNEADTPDNFQSRRPNTSFCFLDIRSPGLGDTAMYLCATSRASTYSGNTIYFGEGSWLTVV.

This clonotype has at least ten counts. This chain links TRBV18 with TRBJ2-6; D is ambiguous. The germline V and J ends were trimmed by 2 bases and 1 base, with 0 bases remaining between them. This CDR3 region has 13 residues. Germline V gene data show CDR1 as KGHSH and CDR2 as LQKENI. CDR3 in DNA: TGTGCCAGCTCACCATCTGGGGCCAACGTCCTGACTTTC. Translated, it gives CASSPSGANVLTF.